These T cell receptor beta chains were read from a single sample in a study of blood T cell repertoires in COVID-19. The table came from immunoSEQ multiplex PCR; TCRdb's copy has only in-frame clones and leaves some out. The table includes some 290,000 clones, approximately 90% detected once. Sequenced sample: PBMCs or T cells enriched from blood (not recorded which). The receptors originated from a woman between 35 and 50 years old with acute COVID-19. Both conserved end residues are part of each CDR3. D genes are given only for firm matches.

TRBV19	.	TRBJ2-7	TGTGCCAGTAGTATCTATACCGGACAGACCTACGAGCAGTACTTC	CASSIYTGQTYEQYF
TRBV24-1	.	TRBJ2-2	TGTGCCACCAGTGCACACAGGGACACCGGGGAGCTGTTTTTT	CATSAHRDTGELFF
TRBV28	.	TRBJ1-5	TGTGCCAGCAGTCCTCTCAAACAGGCCAGGGCTAATCAGCCCCAGCATTTT	CASSPLKQARANQPQHF
TRBV5-1	TRBD1	TRBJ2-7	TGCGCCAGCAGCGTGGGACAGGGTTCCTACGAGCAGTACTTC	CASSVGQGSYEQYF
TRBV15	TRBD1	TRBJ2-7	TGTGCCACCAGCGTGACCGGGACAGGGTATAACGAGCAGTACTTC	CATSVTGTGYNEQYF
TRBV2	TRBD1	TRBJ1-3	TGTGCCAGCAGTGACGGGGGGCCGGGACAGGGTGGGCACACCATATATTTT	CASSDGGPGQGGHTIYF
TRBV5-4	.	TRBJ1-2	TGTGCCAGCAGCTTTCCCAGGAACTATGGCTACACCTTC	CASSFPRNYGYTF
TRBV6-5	.	TRBJ2-7	TGTGCCAGCAGTTACTTTGTCGGAGTTACCTACGAGCAGTACTTC	CASSYFVGVTYEQYF
TRBV28	.	TRBJ2-7	TGTGCCAGCAGTACTTCCGGGACAGCGGGTTACGAGCAGTACTTC	CASSTSGTAGYEQYF
TRBV19	TRBD1	TRBJ2-7	TGTGCCAGCAAAAGGGGGCGAGAATCCTACGAGCAGTACTTC	CASKRGRESYEQYF
TRBV11-3	.	TRBJ2-7	TGTGCCAGCAGCCCACGCCCACCGGACAGCTACGAGCAGTACTTC	CASSPRPPDSYEQYF
TRBV29-1	TRBD2	TRBJ2-1	TGCAGCTTCGGGGGGACCTACAATGAGCAGTTCTTC	CSFGGTYNEQFF
TRBV30	.	TRBJ2-1	TGTGCCTGGAGTGTACAGGCACTAGCTAATGAGCAGTTCTTC	CAWSVQALANEQFF
TRBV9	.	TRBJ2-5	TGTGCCAGCAGCTGGAGGGGGACAGCGAGCCAAGAGACCCAGTACTTC	CASSWRGTASQETQYF
TRBV6-5	.	TRBJ1-1	TGTGCCAGCAGTTACAAAAGTACAGGGATGAACACTGAAGCTTTCTTT	CASSYKSTGMNTEAFF
TRBV5-1	TRBD2	TRBJ2-5	TGCGCCAGCAGCTTGGATAGCGGGGGCCAGACCCAGTACTTC	CASSLDSGGQTQYF
TRBV4-3	TRBD1	TRBJ1-4	TGCGCCAGCAGCCGCATAGGACCGGGACAGGGGAATGAAAAACTGTTTTTT	CASSRIGPGQGNEKLFF
TRBV3-1/TRBV3-2	.	TRBJ1-2	TGTGCCAGCAGCGGAGGTCTGCAGTATGGCTACACCTTC	CASSGGLQYGYTF
TRBV10-3	.	TRBJ1-2	TGTGCCATCAGCACTGGGGGGGGTAGTGGCTATGGCTACACCTTC	CAISTGGGSGYGYTF
TRBV30	.	TRBJ1-2	TGTGCCTGGAGTGAAAGCGTTAACTATGGCTACACCTTC	CAWSESVNYGYTF
TRBV2	.	TRBJ2-7	TGTGCCAGCAGCGACACCTACGAGCAGTACTTC	CASSDTYEQYF
TRBV7-9	.	TRBJ2-2	TGTGCCAGCCCGATGAACCGGGGTCATAGCGGGGAGCTGTTTTTT	CASPMNRGHSGELFF
TRBV15	.	TRBJ2-1	TGTGCCACAATGGAGGACAATGAGCAGTTCTTC	CATMEDNEQFF
TRBV30	.	TRBJ1-2	TGTGCCTGGGTTACAGAGGGCTATGGCTACACCTTC	CAWVTEGYGYTF
TRBV28	TRBD1	TRBJ2-7	TGTGCCAGCAGCAGGGACAGAGGGCCCTACGAGCAGTACTTC	CASSRDRGPYEQYF